The subject of this entry is one T cell receptor beta chain. Its antigen remains unidentified. The data were obtained in a study of identical twins. In germline, CDR1 is LGHNA, CDR2 YSLEER. The CDR3 totals 13 residues. Deletions cut 0 bases from V and 6 bases from J, with 6 bases between. cDNA carried unique molecular identifiers, and a universal primer site was added by template switching. TCRdb reanalysed the 5' RACE reads using MiXCR and keeps one entry per CDR3 protein. Here the sample spans under 350,000 distinct CDR3 sequences, around 9.7% being singletons. Study conclusions and caveats: Among monozygotic twins, out-of-frame TCR alpha sharing exceeded what models predicted. In cord blood, abundant beta clonotypes had fewer insertions; memory showed no trend.

The data also belong to a second study, concerning yellow fever vaccine responses in identical twins.

This clonotype was sampled from a woman under 30 in good health. This sequence joins TRBV4-3 and TRBJ2-1; D remains unclear. Sequenced material: CD8+ T cells sorted from blood. CDR3 bases: TGCGCCAGCAGCCAAGATATTTTCAATGAGCAGTTCTTC. It codes for CASSQDIFNEQFF.